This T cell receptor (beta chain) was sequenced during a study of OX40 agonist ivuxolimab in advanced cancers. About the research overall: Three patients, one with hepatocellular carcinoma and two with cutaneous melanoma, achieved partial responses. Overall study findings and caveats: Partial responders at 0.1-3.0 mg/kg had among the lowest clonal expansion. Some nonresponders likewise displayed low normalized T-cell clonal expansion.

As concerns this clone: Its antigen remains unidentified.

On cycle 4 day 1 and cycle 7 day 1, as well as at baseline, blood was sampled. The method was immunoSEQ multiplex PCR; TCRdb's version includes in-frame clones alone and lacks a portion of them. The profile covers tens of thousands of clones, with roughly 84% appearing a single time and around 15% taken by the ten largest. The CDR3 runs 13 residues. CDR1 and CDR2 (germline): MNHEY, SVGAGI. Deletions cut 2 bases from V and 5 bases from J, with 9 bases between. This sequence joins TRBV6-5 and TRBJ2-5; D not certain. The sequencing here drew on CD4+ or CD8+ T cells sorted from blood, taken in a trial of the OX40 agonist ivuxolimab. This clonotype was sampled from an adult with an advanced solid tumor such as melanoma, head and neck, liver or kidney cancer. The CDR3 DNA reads TGTGCCAGCAGTTACCGTGCCGGGGAGACCCAGTACTTC. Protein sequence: CASSYRAGETQYF.